There are a few counts of the clone carrying this T cell receptor beta chain. These data originate in a study of molecular identifiers for immune sequencing clone quantification. Methods described previously, with TCR primers listed, were used for bulk TCR libraries. TCRdb ran MiXCR on the PCR reads and lists one entry per CDR3 protein. In the table there are under 600,000 distinct CDR3 sequences, 20% to 25% of which are singletons. Between about 18,000 and 1,000,000 sorted cells, with 10%, 30% or 50% RNA, yielded naive CD8 libraries. Sequencing input: naive CD8+ T cells from blood, with Jurkat cell RNA spiked in. The subset was: FACS-sorted CD8+CD4-CCR7+CD45RA+ naive T cells. The TCR was taken from a human donor in good health. Some libraries in this study had Jurkat cell RNA spiked in.

CDR3 sequence reads: CASSFNIPRTSGRGSEETQYF. The CDR3 DNA reads as TGTGCCAGCAGCTTTAATATCCCCAGAACTAGCGGGAGGGGGTCGGAGGAGACCCAGTACTTC. The gene calls are TRBV7-6 and TRBJ2-5, with 13 bases fitting TRBD2. CDR3 length: 21 amino acids. Germline trimming cut 3 bases from V and 5 bases from J; bases unmatched to any gene: 21. Germline V gene sequence: CDR1 SGHVS, CDR2 FNYEAQ.